Reported below is one T cell receptor beta chain. This CDR3 spans 13 amino acids. Per germline, CDR1 MDHEN and CDR2 SYDVKM. The PCR used 60 Vbeta and 13 Jbeta primers. Using immunoSEQ multiplex PCR, the repertoire was profiled, and TCRdb retains in-frame clones only, with some absent. The sample holds fewer than 90,000 clones, 81% seen once. This sample stems from a study of cytomegalovirus exposure and HLA in healthy donors. The chain couples TRBV28 to TRBJ1-4; no definite D call. The sample consisted of PBMCs. This sequence was found in a human donor in good health. The CDR3 region is CAVQRATNEKLFF. CDR3 in DNA: TGTGCTGTCCAGCGTGCAACTAATGAAAAACTGTTTTTT.